These 27 T cell receptor beta chains were sequenced from one sample in a study of T cells after posttransplantation cyclophosphamide. The protocol was immunoSEQ multiplex PCR, while the TCRdb copy is restricted to in-frame clones and leaves out a portion. The sample consists of 10,000 to 15,000 clones, roughly four fifths of them appearing once. Sequencing used memory CD4+ T cells sorted from PBMCs. Receptors originate from a man between 45 and 60 years old in good health, CMV-negative, and a related stem cell transplant donor.

The chain has TRBV2 and TRBJ1-5; D might be TRBD1 (6 bases). V gave up 8 bases and J gave up 7 bases, with 15 bases separating them. CDR1 is SNHLY, CDR2 FYNNEI, per germline. The CDR3 contains 13 residues. CDR3 DNA sequence: TGTGCCAGCGGACAGACTCAGGTGCAGCCCCAGCATTTT. Its translation: CASGQTQVQPQHF.

V usage is TRBV9 and J usage is TRBJ1-2; TRBD1 might be the D (6 bases). This CDR3 contains 13 residues. The V gene's germline CDR1 is SGDLS and CDR2 YYNGEE. The V gene lost 3 bases and the J gene lost 4 bases, with 10 bases spanning the gap. Here the CDR3 DNA reads TGTGCCAGCAGCGACAGGGTAACCTATGGCTACACCTTC. Translating gives CASSDRVTYGYTF.

This chain joins TRBV19 and TRBJ2-7, with 9 bases matching TRBD1. Germline CDR1 reads LNHDA; CDR2 reads SQIVND (reference sequence). The V gene end was trimmed by 6 bases and the J gene end by 0 bases; junction bases not matched to a gene: 9. The CDR3 has 16 amino acids. The CDR3 protein is CASRVSPQGASYEQYF. CDR3 nucleotide sequence: TGTGCCAGTAGGGTTTCCCCACAGGGGGCCTCCTACGAGCAGTACTTC.

The J gene is TRBJ2-7, the V gene TRBV6-5, with D maybe TRBD1 (6 bases). The germline V gene encodes CDR1 MNHEY and CDR2 SVGAGI. The CDR3 contains 15 residues. V dropped 2 bases and J dropped 5 bases, with 16 bases sitting between them. CDR3 region: CASSYTGTLSHEQYF. DNA of the CDR3: TGTGCCAGCAGTTACACAGGGACCCTGTCACACGAGCAGTACTTC.

The CDR3 region has the DNA TGCGCCAGCAGCACCTACACAGGGGGTGGGACTGAAGCTTTCTTT. Translated, it gives CASSTYTGGGTEAFF. This chain joins TRBV5-1 and TRBJ1-1; TRBD1 matches at 8 bases. Germline loops: CDR1 SGHRS, CDR2 YFSETQ. The CDR3 is 15 amino acids. V lost 4 bases and J lost 5; bases outside the gene matches: 10.

The chain uses TRBV5-1 and TRBJ1-1, with D unresolved. The length of the CDR3 is 14 residues. Germline CDR1 SGHRS, CDR2 YFSETQ. Trimming left V 4 bases short and J 0 bases short, with 10 bases between. The CDR3, as DNA: TGCGCCAGCAGCCAGCGGGTATTGAACACTGAAGCTTTCTTT. It codes for CASSQRVLNTEAFF.

This chain uses TRBV7-3 with TRBJ2-2; perhaps TRBD2 as D (7 bases). The length of the CDR3 is 14 residues. Germline assignment: CDR1 SGHTA and CDR2 FQGTGA. The V end was cut by 6 bases, the J end by 5 bases, with 13 bases between. In DNA form, the CDR3 reads TGTGCCAGCAGGGGGGGGCCGGGGACCGGGGAGCTGTTTTTT. This gives the protein CASRGGPGTGELFF.

V usage is TRBV25-1 and J usage is TRBJ2-7; D is perhaps TRBD2 (5 bases). V lost 8 bases to trimming and J lost 2 bases, with 13 bases between them. The CDR3 sequence is 13 residues long. Germline values: CDR1 MGHDK, CDR2 SYGVNS. CDR3 sequence (DNA): TGTGCCAGCCGCACGAGCGGCACCTACGAGCAGTACTTC. This encodes CASRTSGTYEQYF.

This clone showed up just a few times. This chain connects TRBV13 to TRBJ2-7; 12 bases line up with TRBD2. Germline lookup yields CDR1 PRHDT and CDR2 FYEKMQ (reference sequence). J was trimmed by 3 bases and V by 2 bases; bases with no gene match: 14. This CDR3 region has 19 residues. The chain's CDR3 is CASSLTYASGGAPVYEQYF. In DNA form, the CDR3 reads TGTGCCAGCAGCTTAACTTACGCTAGCGGGGGGGCCCCTGTCTACGAGCAGTACTTC.

This clone has just a few counts. V and J are TRBV7-9 and TRBJ1-3; possibly TRBD1 for D (5 bases). Deletions cut 5 bases from V and 7 bases from J, with 12 bases between. From germline, CDR1 is SEHNR and CDR2 FQNEAQ (reference sequence). The CDR3 is 13 amino acids. Here the CDR3 DNA reads TGTGCCAGCAGCCCGGGGGTTTGGAACACCATATATTTT. Translation gives CASSPGVWNTIYF.

This chain links TRBV18 with TRBJ2-2; D uncertain. The CDR3 length is 14 residues. Germline V gene lookup returns CDR1 KGHSH and CDR2 LQKENI. Trimming took off 1 base at V and 5 bases at J, with 8 bases between the two ends. DNA of the CDR3: TGTGCCAGCTCACCACAGCATAGAACCGGGGAGCTGTTTTTT. Its translation is CASSPQHRTGELFF.

V gene TRBV7-6 combines with J gene TRBJ2-3; 8 bases line up with TRBD2. CDR1 and CDR2 from the germline V gene are SGHVS and FNYEAQ. This CDR3 spans 17 amino acids. V lost 1 base to trimming and J lost 2 bases; unmatched junction nucleotides: 8. The CDR3 is CASSLERGGLNTDTQYF. For the CDR3, the DNA is TGTGCCAGCAGCTTAGAACGGGGGGGGCTGAACACAGATACGCAGTATTTT.

V and J are TRBV10-3 and TRBJ1-5; D is perhaps TRBD1 (6 bases). Trimming left V 7 bases short and J 6 bases short, with 13 bases between. Per germline, CDR1 ENHRY and CDR2 SYGVKD. The CDR3 runs to 13 residues. The CDR3 nucleotides are TGTGCCATCACTTCAGGGGCGACTCAGCCCCAGCATTTT. It is translated as CAITSGATQPQHF.

This chain connects TRBV5-4 to TRBJ2-7; D is uncertain. Trimming shortened V by 0 bases and J by 3 bases, and 10 bases separated the two germline ends. The CDR3 has 14 amino acids. Per the germline V gene, CDR1 is SGHNT and CDR2 is YYREEE (reference sequence). The CDR3 nucleotides read TGTGCCAGCAGCTTGGCAGGCCAAAACTACGAGCAGTACTTC. It encodes CASSLAGQNYEQYF.

V usage is TRBV19 and J usage is TRBJ1-6, with D possibly TRBD1 on 5 matching bases. Germline values: CDR1 LNHDA, CDR2 SQIVND (reference sequence). The CDR3 is made up of 16 amino acids. V lost 6 bases, J lost 10 bases, and 22 bases lay in between. CDR3 sequence: CASSTRGGASGSPLHF. The CDR3 nucleotides read TGTGCCAGTAGCACCCGAGGCGGGGCCTCAGGGTCACCCCTCCACTTT.

The DNA of the CDR3 is TGTGCCTGGAGTGTGGCGGGGAAGGACACTGAAGCTTTCTTT. Residues: CAWSVAGKDTEAFF. V and J are TRBV30 and TRBJ1-1; no reliable D call. Trimming removed 0 bases from V and 3 bases from J, with 11 bases in between. The germline CDR1 and CDR2 sequences are GTSNPN and SVGIG (reference sequence). The CDR3 runs 14 residues.

The chain combines TRBV7-8 with TRBJ2-1; 9 nucleotides agree with TRBD1. The junction had 3 bases not matched to a gene; V was cut back by 5 bases and J by 7 bases. Germline loops: CDR1 SGHVS, CDR2 FQNEAQ. The CDR3 has 13 amino acids. Here the CDR3 reads CASSPGTGNEQFF. The CDR3 DNA reads TGTGCCAGCAGCCCCGGGACAGGGAATGAGCAGTTCTTC.

This clone was picked up one time. CDR3 loop: CASSPTVWGRGTEAFF. The CDR3 DNA reads as TGTGCCAGCTCACCAACTGTCTGGGGGCGAGGCACTGAAGCTTTCTTT. The V and J genes are TRBV18 and TRBJ1-1; D is possibly TRBD1 (6 bases). Germline V CDR1 and CDR2: KGHSH, LQKENI. Trimming took off 2 bases at V and 4 bases at J, with 17 bases between the two ends. There are 16 residues in the CDR3.

This rearrangement joins TRBV7-8 to TRBJ1-6; a possible D gene is TRBD1 (6 bases). CDR3 length: 16 residues. Germline CDR1 reads SGHVS; CDR2 reads FQNEAQ. Deletions cut 3 bases from V and 9 bases from J, with 18 bases between. In DNA form, the CDR3 reads TGTGCCAGCAGCTTGGGGGGCGGGGGGCAAGTTTCACCCCTCCACTTT. Protein sequence: CASSLGGGGQVSPLHF.

The chain couples TRBV5-1 to TRBJ1-1; the match to TRBD1 covers 8 bases. CDR3 length: 15 amino acids. The germline gives CDR1 SGHRS, CDR2 YFSETQ. V dropped 3 bases and J dropped 4; count of bases not matched to a gene: 8. CDR3 protein: CASSYGTGRGTEAFF. In nucleotides, the CDR3 is TGCGCCAGCAGCTACGGGACAGGACGGGGCACTGAAGCTTTCTTT.

The J gene is TRBJ1-5, the V gene TRBV11-2, with 9 bases aligning to TRBD1. CDR3 length equals 14 residues. The ends lost 4 bases at V and 6 bases at J; junction bases unmatched: 4. Germline CDR1 and CDR2: SGHAT and FQNNGV. The CDR3 spells CASSSTGGRQPQHF. The CDR3 nucleotides read TGTGCCAGCAGCTCTACAGGGGGCCGTCAGCCCCAGCATTTT.

The CDR3 DNA sequence: TGTGCCAGCAGCTTGTCGGGGGTGGGAGAAAAACTGTTTTTT. The encoded protein is CASSLSGVGEKLFF. The rearrangement uses TRBV5-4 and TRBJ1-4, with a possible D match to TRBD1 (5 bases). The CDR3 is 14 amino acids. V lost 1 base to trimming and J lost 8 bases, with 12 bases between them. Germline assignment: CDR1 SGHNT and CDR2 YYREEE (reference sequence).

The V gene is TRBV5-4, the J gene TRBJ2-5, with no clear D. Germline V lookup: CDR1 SGHNT, CDR2 YYREEE (reference sequence). The ends were cut back, 0 bases at V and 5 bases at J, with 8 bases in the middle. The CDR3 sequence is 13 residues long. CDR3 loop: CASSLDVSETQYF. The CDR3 bases are TGTGCCAGCAGCTTGGATGTTTCGGAGACCCAGTACTTC.

This chain links TRBV21-1 with TRBJ2-1; TRBD2, the D gene given by the table, was not confirmed from the DNA. TRBV21-1 is a pseudogene. There are 15 residues in the CDR3. The CDR3 nucleotides are TGTGCCAGCAGCAAAGTTTCCCTAGCGGGAGTTGAGCAGTTCTTC. Amino acid sequence: CASSKVSLAGVEQFF.

The rearrangement uses TRBV18 and TRBJ2-2; TRBD2 is a possible D gene (6 bases). V was trimmed by 6 bases and J by 5 bases, leaving 10 bases between them. Germline V gene lookup returns CDR1 KGHSH and CDR2 LQKENI. The CDR3 runs to 13 residues. Here the CDR3 DNA reads TGTGCCAGCTCCTCGGGAGAAACCGGGGAGCTGTTTTTT. Protein product: CASSSGETGELFF.

The rearrangement uses TRBV7-9 and TRBJ2-7, with a tentative D call TRBD2 (6 bases). Germline V lookup: CDR1 SEHNR, CDR2 FQNEAQ (reference sequence). V lost 8 bases and J lost 5, with 13 bases in between. CDR3 length: 12 amino acids. In DNA form, the CDR3 reads TGTGCCAGCTCCCCCTCGGGGGACGAGCAGTACTTC. Its protein product is CASSPSGDEQYF.

The chain couples TRBV7-9 to TRBJ2-7; the D gene is possibly TRBD1 (6 bases). Germline V gene lookup returns CDR1 SEHNR and CDR2 FQNEAQ (reference sequence). This CDR3 region has 14 residues. V lost 4 bases, J lost 1 base, and 11 bases lay in between. Here the CDR3 DNA reads TGTGCCAGCAGCTGGGACACTTGGTCCTACGAGCAGTACTTC. It translates to CASSWDTWSYEQYF.